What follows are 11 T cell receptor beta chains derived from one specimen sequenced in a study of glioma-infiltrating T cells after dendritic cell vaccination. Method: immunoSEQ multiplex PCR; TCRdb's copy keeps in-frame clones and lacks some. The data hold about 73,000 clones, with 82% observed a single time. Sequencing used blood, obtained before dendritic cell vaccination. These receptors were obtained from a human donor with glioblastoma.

The CDR3 DNA reads TGTGCCAGCAGTTACGGAAGGGGCCTGAACTATGGCTACACCTTC. Residues: CASSYGRGLNYGYTF. The chain has TRBV6-6 and TRBJ1-2; a possible D gene is TRBD1 (5 bases). The CDR3 is made up of 15 amino acids. The V end lost 2 bases, the J end lost 2 bases, and 12 bases lay between the germline ends. From germline, CDR1 is MNHNY and CDR2 SVGAGI (reference sequence).

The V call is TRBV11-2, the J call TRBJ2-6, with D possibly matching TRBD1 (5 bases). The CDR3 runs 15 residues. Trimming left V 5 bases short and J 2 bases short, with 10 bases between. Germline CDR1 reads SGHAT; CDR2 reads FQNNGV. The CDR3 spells CASSPSRAGANVLTF. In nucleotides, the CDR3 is TGTGCCAGCAGCCCCTCCAGGGCTGGGGCCAACGTCCTGACTTTC. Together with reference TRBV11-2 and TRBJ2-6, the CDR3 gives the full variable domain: EAGVAQSPRYKIIEKRQSVAFWCNPISGHATLYWYQQILGQGPKLLIQFQNNGVVDDSQLPKDRFSAERLKGVDSTLKIQPAKLEDSAVYLCASSPSRAGANVLTFGAGSRLTVL.

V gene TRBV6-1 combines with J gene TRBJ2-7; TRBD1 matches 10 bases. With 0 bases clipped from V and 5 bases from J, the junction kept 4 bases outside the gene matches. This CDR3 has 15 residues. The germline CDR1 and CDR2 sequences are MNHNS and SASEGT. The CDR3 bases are TGTGCCAGCAGTGAAGCGGCGGACAGGGGGGACGAGCAGTACGTC. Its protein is CASSEAADRGDEQYV.

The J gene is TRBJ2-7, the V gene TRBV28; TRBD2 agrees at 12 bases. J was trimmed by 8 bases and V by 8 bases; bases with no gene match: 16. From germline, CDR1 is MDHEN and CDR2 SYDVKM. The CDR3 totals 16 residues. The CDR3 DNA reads TGTGCCAGCCCCCCCCCGGCTAGCGGGGGGGCGGGTCAGCAGTACTTC. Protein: CASPPPASGGAGQQYF.

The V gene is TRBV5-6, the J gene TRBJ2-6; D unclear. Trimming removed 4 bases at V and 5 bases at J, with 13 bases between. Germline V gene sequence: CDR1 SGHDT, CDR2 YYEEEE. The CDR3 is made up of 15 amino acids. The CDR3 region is CASSPDKFRANVLTF. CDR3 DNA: TGTGCCAGCAGCCCCGACAAGTTTAGGGCCAACGTCCTGACTTTC.

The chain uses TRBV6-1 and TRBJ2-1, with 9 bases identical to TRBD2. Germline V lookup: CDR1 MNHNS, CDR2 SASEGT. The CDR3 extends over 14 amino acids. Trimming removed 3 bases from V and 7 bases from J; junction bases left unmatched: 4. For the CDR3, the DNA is TGTGCCAGCAGTGATCTAGCGGGGCCTAATGAGCAGTTCTTC. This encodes CASSDLAGPNEQFF.

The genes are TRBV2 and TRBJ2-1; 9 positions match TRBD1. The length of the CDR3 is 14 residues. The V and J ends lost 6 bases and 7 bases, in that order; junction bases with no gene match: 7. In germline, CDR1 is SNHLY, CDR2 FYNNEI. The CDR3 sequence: CASRRGQGLNEQFF. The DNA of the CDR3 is TGTGCCAGCAGGAGGGGACAGGGTCTAAATGAGCAGTTCTTC. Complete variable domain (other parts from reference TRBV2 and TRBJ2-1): EPEVTQTPSHQVTQMGQEVILRCVPISNHLYFYWYRQILGQKVEFLVSFYNNEISEKSEIFDDQFSVERPDGSNFTLKIRSTKLEDSAMYFCASRRGQGLNEQFFGPGTRLTVL.

DNA of the CDR3: TGTGCCATCAGTGAGCCCGGACAGAGGCTGTTTTTT. It translates to CAISEPGQRLFF. The genes are TRBV10-3 and TRBJ1-4, with D perhaps TRBD1 (6 bases). The CDR3 is 12 residues long. Germline CDR1 is ENHRY and CDR2 is SYGVKD. Deletions cut 2 bases from V and 14 bases from J, with 12 bases between.

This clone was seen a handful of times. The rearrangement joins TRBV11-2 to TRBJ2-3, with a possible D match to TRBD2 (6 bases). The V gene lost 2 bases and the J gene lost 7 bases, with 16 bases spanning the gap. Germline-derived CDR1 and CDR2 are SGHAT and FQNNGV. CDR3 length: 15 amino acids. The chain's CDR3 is CASSLRRGLDHTQYF. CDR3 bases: TGTGCCAGCAGCTTAAGGCGGGGATTAGATCATACGCAGTATTTT.

The CDR3 reads CASSSSAGSNEQFF. The DNA of the CDR3 is TGTGCCAGCAGCTCCTCGGCGGGAAGTAATGAGCAGTTCTTC. The chain couples TRBV27 to TRBJ2-1, with D tentatively TRBD2 (6 bases). This CDR3 has 14 residues. V lost 6 bases and J lost 7, with 16 bases in between. The germline CDR1 and CDR2 sequences are MNHEY and SMNVEV (reference sequence).

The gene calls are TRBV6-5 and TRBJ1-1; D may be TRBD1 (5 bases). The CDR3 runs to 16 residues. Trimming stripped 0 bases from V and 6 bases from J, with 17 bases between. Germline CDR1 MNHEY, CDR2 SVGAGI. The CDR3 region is CASSYSLGAQGAEAFF. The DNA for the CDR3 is TGTGCCAGCAGTTACTCGTTAGGGGCCCAGGGCGCTGAAGCTTTCTTT.